Listed here are 31 T cell receptor beta chains from one sample, sequenced in a study of CXCR3-negative and CXCR3-positive naive CD8 T cells. TRB cDNA libraries were made by UMI-labeled 5' RACE. TCRdb reprocessed the 5' RACE reads; each CDR3 protein has one entry and no DNA is given. The sample's table shows fewer than 90,000 distinct CDR3 sequences. Study results and caveats: CXCR3-negative naive cells had less hydrophobic TRB CDR3s than did CXCR3-positive naive cells.

No cognate antigen is known for these TCRs. Sequencing input: naive CXCR3+ CD8+ T cells from blood. Subset here: CD45RO-CCR7+CD27+CD95- naive CD8+ T cells expressing CXCR3 (TNR3+). The receptors come from a human donor in good health. Some clones in this sample may be carry-over from other donors' samples.

The chain combines TRBV18 with TRBJ2-7. The V gene's germline CDR1 is KGHSH and CDR2 LQKENI. The CDR3 has 14 residues. Here the CDR3 reads CASSPTDLSYEQYF. The complete variable domain, with remaining parts taken from reference TRBV18 and TRBJ2-7, reads NAGVMQNPRHLVRRRGQEARLRCSPMKGHSHVYWYRQLPEEGLKFMVYLQKENIIDESGMPKERFSAEFPKEGPSILRIQQVVRGDSAAYFCASSPTDLSYEQYFGPGTRLTVT.

V and J are TRBV7-3 and TRBJ2-3; as DNA is missing, the TRBD2 call by TCRdb cannot be tested. The germline gives CDR1 SGHTA, CDR2 FQGTGA. The CDR3 covers 15 residues. The CDR3 sequence is CASSLGLAGADTQYF.

The chain carries TRBV5-1 and TRBJ1-1. The germline gives CDR1 SGHRS, CDR2 YFSETQ. The CDR3 is made up of 14 amino acids. The CDR3 reads CASSLTGSGTEAFF.

The chain joins TRBV7-9 to TRBJ1-1; TCRdb selects TRBD1, and the lack of DNA leaves this call unchecked. Germline V lookup: CDR1 SEHNR, CDR2 FQNEAQ (reference sequence). The CDR3 is 15 residues long. CDR3 sequence reads: CASSLLPPDTYEAFF.

The chain has TRBV5-1 and TRBJ2-5; the D gene TCRdb calls, TRBD1, cannot be checked with no DNA. CDR1 and CDR2 from the germline V gene are SGHRS and YFSETQ. This CDR3 spans 16 amino acids. The CDR3 loop reads CASSSRDRGLSETQYF.

V gene TRBV23-1 combines with J gene TRBJ2-7; TCRdb's assignment of TRBD1 cannot be checked, as there is no DNA. TRBV23-1 falls under the ORF class, with uncertain function. The CDR3 consists of 20 residues. CDR3 in amino acids: CASSQSPTTNPGQGPSEQYF.

The rearrangement links TRBV5-1 to TRBJ2-1; the D gene TCRdb calls, TRBD1, cannot be checked with no DNA. The CDR3 is made up of 15 amino acids. Germline V gene data show CDR1 as SGHRS and CDR2 as YFSETQ. The CDR3 sequence is CASSMTGTGSNEQFF.

The CDR3 region is CSARAAERGVYEQYF. V gene TRBV20-1 combines with J gene TRBJ2-7; TCRdb selects TRBD2, and the lack of DNA leaves this call unchecked. CDR1 is DFQATT and CDR2 is SNEGSKA in the germline V gene (reference sequence). There are 15 residues in the CDR3.

This chain links TRBV29-1 with TRBJ1-6. Germline CDR1 reads SQVTM; CDR2 reads ANQGSEA. This CDR3 comprises 14 residues. CDR3 amino acids: CSVELGGPVSPLHF.

The genes are TRBV6-5 and TRBJ1-1; no DNA is available, so the TRBD1 call from TCRdb remains unchecked. In germline, CDR1 is MNHEY, CDR2 SVGAGI. This CDR3 has 15 amino acids. CDR3: CASSFSPGGGTEAFF.

The V call is TRBV20-1, the J call TRBJ2-1; no DNA is available, so the TRBD1 call from TCRdb remains unchecked. This CDR3 is 18 amino acids long. Looked up from germline, CDR1 is DFQATT and CDR2 is SNEGSKA (reference sequence). CDR3 sequence reads: CSARDRLAWGLSYNEQFF.

The chain combines TRBV20-1 with TRBJ2-7; TCRdb names TRBD1, which stays unverified in the absence of DNA. The V gene's germline CDR1 is DFQATT and CDR2 SNEGSKA (reference sequence). The CDR3 runs 14 residues. The CDR3 here is CSAPGGREPYEQYF.

This chain connects TRBV27 to TRBJ2-7; TCRdb's D call, TRBD1, is unchecked because there is no DNA. From germline, CDR1 is MNHEY and CDR2 SMNVEV (reference sequence). The CDR3 contains 13 residues. The CDR3 loop reads CASSLRQTYEQYF.

This chain joins TRBV12-3 or TRBV12-4 and TRBJ1-5; the TCRdb call, TRBD1, lacks DNA for checking. The CDR3 totals 15 residues. The CDR3 protein is CASNHGARGNQPQHF.

V and J are TRBV6-2 or TRBV6-3 and TRBJ2-7. CDR1 MNHEY and CDR2 SVGEGT come from the germline V gene. The CDR3 consists of 11 residues. The CDR3 spells CASRSASEQYF.

The rearrangement links TRBV2 to TRBJ2-2. Germline V gene sequence: CDR1 SNHLY, CDR2 FYNNEI. The CDR3 is 13 amino acids. CDR3 sequence: CASSEYLTGELFF.

The gene calls are TRBV12-3 or TRBV12-4 and TRBJ2-1; checking the TCRdb D call of TRBD2 is not possible without DNA. The CDR3 is made up of 16 amino acids. The CDR3: CASNPLGLATDNEQFF.

The chain links TRBV28 to TRBJ2-3; TCRdb designates TRBD2, a call that cannot be tested without DNA. The CDR3 runs to 16 residues. Germline values: CDR1 MDHEN, CDR2 SYDVKM. CDR3 amino acids: CASSPPGLAGGDTQYF.

The chain is built from TRBV11-2 and TRBJ2-1; TCRdb lists TRBD1, though no DNA is available to test this call. Per the germline V gene, CDR1 is SGHAT and CDR2 is FQNNGV. The CDR3 has 14 amino acids. CDR3 residues: CASSSKGGPSEQFF.

The chain joins TRBV12-3 or TRBV12-4 to TRBJ2-1. The CDR3 contains 17 residues. This chain's CDR3 is CASSLRLTSSSYNEQFF.

The chain recombines TRBV28 with TRBJ2-1. Germline V lookup: CDR1 MDHEN, CDR2 SYDVKM. The CDR3 spans 14 residues. This CDR3 reads CASSLIQKGNEQFF.

The genes are TRBV6-5 and TRBJ2-1; lacking DNA, the TRBD1 call made by TCRdb goes unchecked. The germline CDR1 and CDR2 sequences are MNHEY and SVGAGI. The CDR3 length is 13 residues. The CDR3 here is CAIAIYRGETQFF.

The chain employs TRBV7-8 and TRBJ2-3; TCRdb proposes TRBD1, but this gene call is untestable without DNA. Per germline, CDR1 SGHVS and CDR2 FQNEAQ. This CDR3 region has 17 residues. CDR3 residues: CASSLLTGTGGTDTQYF.

The chain joins TRBV29-1 to TRBJ1-1; TCRdb names TRBD1, which stays unverified in the absence of DNA. The CDR3 runs to 13 residues. Germline values: CDR1 SQVTM, CDR2 ANQGSEA. The CDR3: CSVRSGGLGEAFF.

This chain connects TRBV12-3 or TRBV12-4 to TRBJ2-6. This CDR3 is 15 amino acids long. CDR3 amino acids: CASSFVVSGANVLTF.

The chain carries TRBV12-3 or TRBV12-4 and TRBJ2-1. The CDR3 runs to 17 residues. The CDR3 sequence is CASSPSGGDIAHGEQFF.

J is TRBJ2-7 and V is TRBV11-2; TCRdb selects TRBD2, and the lack of DNA leaves this call unchecked. The CDR3 is 16 residues long. The germline V gene encodes CDR1 SGHAT and CDR2 FQNNGV. CDR3 protein: CASSRPYERGEFEQYF. The full variable domain, completed using reference TRBV11-2 and TRBJ2-7, is EAGVAQSPRYKIIEKRQSVAFWCNPISGHATLYWYQQILGQGPKLLIQFQNNGVVDDSQLPKDRFSAERLKGVDSTLKIQPAKLEDSAVYLCASSRPYERGEFEQYFGPGTRLTVT.

This chain uses TRBV29-1 with TRBJ2-7. The CDR3 is made up of 15 amino acids. Germline V gene sequence: CDR1 SQVTM, CDR2 ANQGSEA. CDR3 sequence reads: CSVERPGDSTYEQYF.

V and J are TRBV6-5 and TRBJ2-1; lacking DNA, the TRBD1 call made by TCRdb goes unchecked. CDR1 and CDR2 (germline): MNHEY, SVGAGI. There are 15 residues in the CDR3. The CDR3 here is CASSPLWGEHNEQFF.

The CDR3 here is CASSLTATGYPDNEQFF. The genes are TRBV7-9 and TRBJ2-1; TCRdb gives TRBD1 as the D gene, but with no DNA this cannot be confirmed. Germline V gives CDR1 SEHNR, CDR2 FQNEAQ (reference sequence). The CDR3 spans 17 residues.

The chain joins TRBV24-1 to TRBJ2-1; the D call of TRBD1 rests on TCRdb alone, since no DNA is present to check it. Germline V gene lookup returns CDR1 KGHDR and CDR2 SFDVKD. The CDR3 length is 14 residues. The CDR3 protein is CATAGGTQDNEQFF.